This T cell receptor beta chain was captured by sequencing in a study of T-cell reconstitution after alpha-beta-depleted transplantation in children. V was shortened by 2 bases and J by 0 bases, with 10 bases between the two germline ends. CDR3 size: 16 residues. The germline gives CDR1 SGHTA, CDR2 FQGNSA. Unique molecular identifiers were built into the TCRbeta library. TCRdb ran MiXCR on the PCR reads and lists one entry per CDR3 protein. The table includes approximately 350,000 distinct CDR3 sequences, 15% to 20% detected once. The sequenced sample was PBMCs, mostly from graft donor cells, obtained 360 days after TCRalphabeta/CD19-depleted stem cell transplant. This TCR was sampled from a male patient between 2 and 10 years old who had a stem cell transplant for acute lymphoblastic leukemia, so the T cells may come from the graft donor. This chain joins TRBV7-2 and TRBJ2-2; tentatively, D is TRBD2 (6 bases). CDR3 residues: CASSLTGLTNTGELFF. CDR3 coding DNA: TGTGCCAGCAGCTTAACGGGACTGACGAACACCGGGGAGCTGTTTTTT.